This TCR beta chain was recorded in a study of T cell responses to AZD1222 COVID-19 vaccine. Germline V lookup: CDR1 LNHDA, CDR2 SQIVND (reference sequence). CDR3 length: 13 amino acids. V was pared by 5 bases and J by 7 bases, with 9 bases between. Produced via immunoSEQ multiplex PCR; TCRdb's table is partial and in-frame only. The sample lists about 160,000 clones, roughly 94% occurring once. This material consisted of peripheral blood, taken 28 days after the second AZD1222 dose. This chain joins TRBV19 and TRBJ1-6; D uncertain. The receptor was isolated from an adult who received the AZD1222 COVID-19 vaccine. The CDR3 loop reads CASSLSQNSPLHF. The DNA of the CDR3 is TGTGCCAGTAGTCTTAGTCAGAATTCACCCCTCCACTTT.